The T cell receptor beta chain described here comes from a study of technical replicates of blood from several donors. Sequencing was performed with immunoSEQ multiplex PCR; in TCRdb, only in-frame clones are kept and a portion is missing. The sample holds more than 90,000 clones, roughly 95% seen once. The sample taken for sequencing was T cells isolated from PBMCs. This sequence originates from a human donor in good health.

CDR3 DNA sequence: TGTGCCAGCAGTGAATACAGGAGCACTGAAGCTTTCTTT. As protein: CASSEYRSTEAFF. This rearrangement joins TRBV2 to TRBJ1-1; maybe TRBD1 (5 bases). This CDR3 is built from 13 residues. Germline loops: CDR1 SNHLY, CDR2 FYNNEI. The V and J ends lost 2 bases and 4 bases respectively, with 8 bases between them.